The T cell receptor beta chain described here comes from a study of CD8 T cells in ankylosing spondylitis. Study-wide points: A TCR beta motif made of roughly eight highly homologous variants seemed typical of ankylosing spondylitis blood. Past research had described some motif variants in reactive arthritis synovial fluid and blood. Clones linked with disease were CD8+ and fairly uncommon in the peripheral blood.

Trimming cost V 1 base and J 5 bases, with 10 bases left between them. CDR1 and CDR2 from the germline V gene are SGDLS and YYNGEE. The CDR3 contains 14 residues. This clonotype was observed a handful of times. Its antigen is not known. Quantitative molecular-barcoded 5'-RACE generated the TCR beta libraries. TCRdb reprocessed the 5' RACE reads with MiXCR, giving one entry per CDR3 protein. The sample includes around 770,000 distinct CDR3 sequences, about 11% of them seen just once. Sequenced sample: blood, either unsorted or a sorted T cell fraction (not recorded which). This clonotype was obtained from a male donor with ankylosing spondylitis. The chain recombines TRBV9 with TRBJ2-1, with D maybe TRBD2 (5 bases). DNA for the CDR3: TGTGCCAGCAGCGTATACGGGGTGAACAATGAGCAGTTCTTC. Amino acids: CASSVYGVNNEQFF.